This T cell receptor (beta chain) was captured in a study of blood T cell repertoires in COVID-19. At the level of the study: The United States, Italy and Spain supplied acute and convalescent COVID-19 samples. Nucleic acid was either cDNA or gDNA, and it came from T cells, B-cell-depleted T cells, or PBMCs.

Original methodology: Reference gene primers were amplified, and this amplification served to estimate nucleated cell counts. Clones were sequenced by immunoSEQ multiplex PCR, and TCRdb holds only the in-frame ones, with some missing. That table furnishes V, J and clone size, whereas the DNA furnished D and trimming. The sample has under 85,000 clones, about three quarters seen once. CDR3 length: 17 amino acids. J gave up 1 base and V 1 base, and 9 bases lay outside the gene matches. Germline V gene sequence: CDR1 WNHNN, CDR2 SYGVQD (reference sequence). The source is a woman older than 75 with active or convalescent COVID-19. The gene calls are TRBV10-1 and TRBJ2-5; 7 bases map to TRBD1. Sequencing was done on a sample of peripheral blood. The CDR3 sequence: CASSEYNGTACQETQYF. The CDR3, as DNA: TGCGCCAGCAGTGAGTACAATGGGACAGCGTGCCAAGAGACCCAGTACTTC.